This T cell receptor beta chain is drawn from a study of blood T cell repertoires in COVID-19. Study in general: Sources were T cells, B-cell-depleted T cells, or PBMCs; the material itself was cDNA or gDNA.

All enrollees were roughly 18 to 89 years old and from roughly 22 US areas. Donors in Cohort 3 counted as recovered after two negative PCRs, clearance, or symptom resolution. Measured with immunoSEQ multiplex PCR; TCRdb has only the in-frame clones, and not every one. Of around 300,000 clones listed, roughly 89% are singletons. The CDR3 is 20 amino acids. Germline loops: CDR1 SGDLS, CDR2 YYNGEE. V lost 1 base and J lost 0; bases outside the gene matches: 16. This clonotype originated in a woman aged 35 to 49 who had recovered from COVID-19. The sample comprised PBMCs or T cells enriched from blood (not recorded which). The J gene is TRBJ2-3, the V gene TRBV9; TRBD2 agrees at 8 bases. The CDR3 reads CASSVTSGREDPLSTDTQYF. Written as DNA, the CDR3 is TGTGCCAGCAGCGTAACGTCAGGGCGGGAGGACCCACTCAGCACAGATACGCAGTATTTT.